The 5 T cell receptor beta chains listed next were all sequenced from one sample in a study of identical twins' blood T cells. One entry per CDR3 protein, called by TCRdb with MiXCR from the 5' RACE reads. The sample includes fewer than 450,000 distinct CDR3 sequences, 28% of them seen just once. The sequenced sample consisted of PBMCs. These receptors originate from a woman aged 18-49 years in good health.

The chain is built from TRBV7-9 and TRBJ1-2, with D uncertain. Trimming removed 6 bases at V and 4 bases at J, with 18 bases between. Germline assignment: CDR1 SEHNR and CDR2 FQNEAQ (reference sequence). The CDR3 has 15 residues. CDR3 residues: CASSEFGSYSYGYTF. The CDR3 DNA reads TGTGCCAGCAGTGAGTTTGGTTCATATTCCTATGGCTACACCTTC.

This clonotype was seen only a few times. The chain joins TRBV25-1 to TRBJ2-7, with no clear D. Trimming took 8 bases from V and 1 from J, leaving 12 bases between them. This CDR3 has 13 amino acids. Germline V gives CDR1 MGHDK, CDR2 SYGVNS. CDR3 DNA: TGTGCCAGCGGAGCCATAGGGTCCTACGAGCAGTACTTC. This translates into CASGAIGSYEQYF.

The V call is TRBV5-1, the J call TRBJ2-3, with D tentatively TRBD2 (5 bases). Trimming shortened V by 4 bases and J by 4 bases, and 10 bases separated the two germline ends. CDR1 is SGHRS, CDR2 YFSETQ, per germline. The CDR3 totals 13 residues. The CDR3: CASSPDLSDTQYF. DNA of the CDR3: TGCGCCAGCAGCCCGGACTTGTCAGATACGCAGTATTTT.

The J gene is TRBJ2-1, the V gene TRBV27, with D perhaps TRBD1 or TRBD2 (5 bases each). Trimming stripped 5 bases from V and 5 bases from J, with 13 bases between. The germline V gene has CDR1 MNHEY and CDR2 SMNVEV (reference sequence). The CDR3 runs to 14 residues. CDR3 in amino acids: CASSLGAGNNEQFF. The CDR3 DNA is TGTGCCAGCAGTCTCGGGGCGGGTAACAATGAGCAGTTCTTC.

This clonotype came up a few times. This chain links TRBV12-3 or TRBV12-4 with TRBJ1-1; D not resolved. The CDR3 has 13 residues. The ends were cut back, 2 bases at V and 3 bases at J, with 7 bases in the middle. CDR3 in DNA: TGTGCCAGCAGTTTAAGGGTCTACACTGAAGCTTTCTTT. Translated: CASSLRVYTEAFF.